Following are 23 T cell receptor beta chains from one sample sequenced in a study of blood T cells in healthy people across ages. Alongside a J-beta primer mix, a sample-barcoded 5' primer served in a second PCR lasting roughly 7 to 11 cycles. From the 5' RACE reads, TCRdb called clonotypes with MiXCR, one entry per CDR3 protein. The table lists roughly 930,000 distinct CDR3 sequences, around 49% of them singletons. Sequencing was performed on blood. The receptors were sampled from a man aged 25-45 years in good health.

This clonotype was counted a few times. The chain joins TRBV24-1 to TRBJ1-4; unclear D gene. Trimming pared 4 bases from V and 4 bases from J, leaving 6 bases between. The CDR3 contains 13 residues. Germline V CDR1 and CDR2: KGHDR, SFDVKD. The CDR3 sequence is CATSDSSNEKLFF. The CDR3 DNA follows: TGTGCCACCAGTGACTCCAGTAATGAAAAACTGTTTTTT.

This chain joins TRBV6-5 and TRBJ2-7; either TRBD1 or TRBD2 may supply D (5 bases each). Trimming took 2 bases from V and 3 from J, leaving 14 bases between them. This CDR3 spans 15 amino acids. The V gene's germline CDR1 is MNHEY and CDR2 SVGAGI. The CDR3 loop is CASSYGGVGVYEQYF. The CDR3, as DNA: TGTGCCAGCAGTTACGGGGGAGTGGGCGTCTACGAGCAGTACTTC.

This clonotype was observed a handful of times. V and J are TRBV7-8 and TRBJ2-1; no clear D. This CDR3 has 12 residues. The germline CDR1 and CDR2 sequences are SGHVS and FQNEAQ. The V gene lost 1 base and the J gene lost 9 bases, with 7 bases spanning the gap. CDR3 bases: TGTGCCAGCAGCTTAGTCTACTTTGAGCAGTTCTTC. Its translation is CASSLVYFEQFF.

This clonotype was seen a handful of times. V and J are TRBV7-2 and TRBJ1-2; 7 bases match TRBD1. Germline CDR1 is SGHTA and CDR2 is FQGNSA. The CDR3 has 15 amino acids. Germline trimming cut 1 base from V and 5 bases from J; bases unmatched to any gene: 7. The CDR3 nucleotides are TGTGCCAGCAGCTTAGAATCCGGACAGGCGTATGGCTACACCTTC. Protein product: CASSLESGQAYGYTF.

This clonotype was observed a handful of times. V and J are TRBV12-3 or TRBV12-4 and TRBJ1-6, with D unresolved. The V gene lost 7 bases and the J gene lost 7 bases, with 8 bases spanning the gap. CDR3 length: 12 residues. The CDR3 DNA sequence: TGTGCCAGCACCTACGGGAATTCACCCCTCCACTTT. It is translated as CASTYGNSPLHF.

The chain joins TRBV5-6 to TRBJ2-1; 8 positions match TRBD1. J lost 0 bases, V lost 4 bases, and 3 bases had no gene match. Germline V lookup: CDR1 SGHDT, CDR2 YYEEEE. This CDR3 is 15 amino acids long. The CDR3 is CASSTRGHSYNEQFF. The CDR3 region has the DNA TGTGCCAGCAGCACCAGGGGGCACTCCTACAATGAGCAGTTCTTC.

The count of this clonotype is one. The gene calls are TRBV29-1 and TRBJ1-2; 12 bases align to TRBD1. From germline, CDR1 is SQVTM and CDR2 ANQGSEA. This CDR3 has 16 residues. With V trimmed by 6 bases and J by 5 bases, 13 bases remained unmatched. The CDR3 loop is CSVTGTGGDFLYGYTF. The CDR3 nucleotides read TGCAGCGTCACAGGGACAGGGGGCGATTTCCTTTATGGCTACACCTTC.

CDR3 region: CASSQDLGASNEQYF. In nucleotides, the CDR3 is TGCGCCAGCAGCCAAGATCTGGGGGCGTCAAACGAGCAGTACTTC. This rearrangement joins TRBV4-1 to TRBJ2-7, with D tentatively TRBD1 (6 bases). CDR3 length equals 15 residues. The germline V gene has CDR1 MGHRA and CDR2 YSYEKL. V lost 0 bases to trimming and J lost 5 bases, with 14 bases between them.

The chain is built from TRBV20-1 and TRBJ2-3, with 8 bases lining up with TRBD2. The V gene's germline CDR1 is DFQATT and CDR2 SNEGSKA (reference sequence). The CDR3 is 16 amino acids. The CDR3 reads CIVPTGGPRSTDTQYF. The CDR3 DNA sequence: TGCATAGTCCCAACGGGGGGGCCCAGGAGCACAGATACGCAGTATTTT.

The CDR3 coding sequence is TGCAGTGCTAGAGATCTGGCCGGAGGACAGGGGGCCTCAGATACGCAGTATTTT. This codes for CSARDLAGGQGASDTQYF. The chain employs TRBV20-1 and TRBJ2-3, with 11 positions matching TRBD1. Germline V lookup: CDR1 DFQATT, CDR2 SNEGSKA (reference sequence). The CDR3 totals 18 residues. The V segment lost 0 bases and the J segment 4 bases; nucleotides outside the gene matches: 12.

In its sample, this clonotype was seen a few times. This chain joins TRBV30 and TRBJ2-7; D possibly corresponds to TRBD1 (6 bases). Trimming stripped 5 bases from V and 6 bases from J, with 8 bases between. Germline V gives CDR1 GTSNPN, CDR2 SVGIG (reference sequence). The length of the CDR3 is 10 residues. CDR3 protein: CAWGQPEQYF. The CDR3 DNA reads TGTGCCTGGGGACAGCCCGAGCAGTACTTC.

The V call is TRBV6-5, the J call TRBJ2-2; D remains unclear. The CDR3 totals 14 residues. The V gene lost 6 bases and the J gene lost 3 bases, with 11 bases spanning the gap. Germline assignment: CDR1 MNHEY and CDR2 SVGAGI. The CDR3 DNA reads TGTGCCAGCAGCCGATGGACGGACACCGGGGAGCTGTTTTTT. It yields the protein CASSRWTDTGELFF.

With regard to this clonotype: Since a much larger clone is just one base distant, this may be a read error. This chain uses TRBV6-5 with TRBJ1-2; no definite D call. Germline lookup yields CDR1 MNHEY and CDR2 SVGAGI. This CDR3 region has 11 residues. V shed 11 bases and J shed 7 bases, with 14 bases lying between them. CDR3: CACMDVRGYTF. CDR3 bases: TGTGCCTGCATGGACGTACGTGGCTACACCTTC.

The chain employs TRBV27 and TRBJ2-1, with 13 positions matching TRBD2. Germline trimming cut 5 bases from V and 8 bases from J; bases unmatched to any gene: 9. This CDR3 has 16 amino acids. Germline values: CDR1 MNHEY, CDR2 SMNVEV (reference sequence). CDR3 sequence (DNA): TGTGCCAGCAGTAAGTCCCGAGGACTAGCGGGGGATGAGCAGTTCTTC. Amino acid sequence: CASSKSRGLAGDEQFF.

Regarding this clonotype: Possible read error: a much larger clone is one base away. The rearrangement joins TRBV11-1 to TRBJ2-5, with unresolved D. Trimming left V 0 bases short and J 5 bases short, with 10 bases between. The germline V gene has CDR1 SGHAT and CDR2 FQDESV (reference sequence). The CDR3 is made up of 14 amino acids. CDR3 DNA sequence: TGTGCCAGCAGCTTAGCGCTGAGCGCGGAGACCCAGTACTTC. Amino acid sequence: CASSLALSAETQYF.

This clonotype was seen many times. The chain couples TRBV20-1 to TRBJ2-1; TRBD2 matches at 11 bases. Germline CDR1 DFQATT, CDR2 SNEGSKA (reference sequence). V lost 5 bases to trimming and J lost 5 bases; unmatched junction nucleotides: 8. CDR3 size: 15 residues. This chain's CDR3 is CSAYQPGLADNEQFF. DNA of the CDR3: TGCAGTGCTTACCAACCGGGACTAGCGGACAATGAGCAGTTCTTC.

The genes are TRBV30 and TRBJ2-7; TRBD2 might be the D (6 bases). Germline values: CDR1 GTSNPN, CDR2 SVGIG (reference sequence). Trimming shortened V by 5 bases and J by 5 bases, and 13 bases separated the two germline ends. The CDR3 runs to 12 residues. The DNA of the CDR3 is TGTGCCTGGCGGTATGGGGGGAACGAGCAGTACTTC. It codes for CAWRYGGNEQYF.

This clonotype showed up just a few times. CDR3: CASSPAGLSYNEQFF. Here the CDR3 DNA reads TGCGCCAGCAGCCCTGCGGGCCTCTCCTACAATGAGCAGTTCTTC. V usage is TRBV4-1 and J usage is TRBJ2-1, with D maybe TRBD2 (5 bases). V shed 4 bases and J shed 0 bases, with 10 bases lying between them. The germline gives CDR1 MGHRA, CDR2 YSYEKL. This CDR3 comprises 15 residues.

This chain joins TRBV4-1 and TRBJ2-2, with D possibly matching TRBD2 (5 bases). The germline V gene has CDR1 MGHRA and CDR2 YSYEKL. V was pared by 0 bases and J by 0 bases, with 11 bases between. This CDR3 region has 17 residues. The DNA of the CDR3 is TGCGCCAGCAGCCAAGATGTGAGCGGATCGAACACCGGGGAGCTGTTTTTT. Its protein product is CASSQDVSGSNTGELFF.

V gene TRBV4-3 combines with J gene TRBJ2-3; D uncertain. The length of the CDR3 is 15 residues. Per germline, CDR1 LGHNA and CDR2 YSLEER. Trimming took off 0 bases at V and 0 bases at J, with 7 bases between the two ends. The DNA for the CDR3 is TGCGCCAGCAGCCAAGATAGGAGTAGCACAGATACGCAGTATTTT. It translates to CASSQDRSSTDTQYF.

This clonotype turned up a few times. The chain joins TRBV6-6 to TRBJ2-7; either TRBD1 or TRBD2 may fit D (5 bases each). CDR1 and CDR2 from the germline V gene are MNHNY and SVGAGI (reference sequence). The V gene lost 4 bases and the J gene lost 2 bases, with 9 bases spanning the gap. The CDR3 sequence is 13 residues long. As DNA, the CDR3 is TGTGCCAGCAGTTGGGACCAACCCTACGAGCAGTACTTC. Translating it yields CASSWDQPYEQYF.

This clonotype came up a few times. The chain employs TRBV20-1 and TRBJ2-3; 10 bases line up with TRBD1. V was pared by 0 bases and J by 6 bases, with 9 bases of the junction left unmatched. The CDR3 runs 16 residues. Germline CDR1 reads DFQATT; CDR2 reads SNEGSKA (reference sequence). In DNA form, the CDR3 reads TGCAGTGCTAGAGATCAGGACAGGGGGTGGAGGGATACGCAGTATTTT. The encoded protein is CSARDQDRGWRDTQYF.

This clonotype was counted only a few times. This chain links TRBV27 with TRBJ2-5; TRBD1 aligns across 8 bases. After removal of 3 bases from V and 4 bases from J, the junction contained 4 bases not matched to a gene. The germline CDR1 and CDR2 sequences are MNHEY and SMNVEV (reference sequence). There are 14 residues in the CDR3. The CDR3 loop reads CASSFYGQGETQYF. CDR3 coding DNA: TGTGCCAGCAGTTTTTACGGACAGGGAGAGACCCAGTACTTC.